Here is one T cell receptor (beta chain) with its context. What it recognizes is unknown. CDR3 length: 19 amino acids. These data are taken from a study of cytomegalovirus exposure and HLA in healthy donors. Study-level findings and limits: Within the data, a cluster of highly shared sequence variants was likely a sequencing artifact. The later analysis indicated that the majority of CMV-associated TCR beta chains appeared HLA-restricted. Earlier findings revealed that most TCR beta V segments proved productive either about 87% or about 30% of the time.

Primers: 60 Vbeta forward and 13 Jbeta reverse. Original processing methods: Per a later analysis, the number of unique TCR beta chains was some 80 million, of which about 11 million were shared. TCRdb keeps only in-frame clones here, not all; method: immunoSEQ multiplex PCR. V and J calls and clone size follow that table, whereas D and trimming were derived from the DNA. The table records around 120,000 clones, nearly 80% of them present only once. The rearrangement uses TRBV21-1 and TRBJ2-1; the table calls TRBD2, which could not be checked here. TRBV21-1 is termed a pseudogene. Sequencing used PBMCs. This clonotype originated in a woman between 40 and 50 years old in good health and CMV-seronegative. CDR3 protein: CASGSQEVSGAPPYNEQFF. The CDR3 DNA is TGTGCCAGCGGCAGCCAGGAGGTTAGCGGGGCCCCCCCCTACAATGAGCAGTTCTTC.